These 18 T cell receptor beta chains were all obtained from the same sample, sequenced in a study of blood T cell repertoires in COVID-19. Produced via immunoSEQ multiplex PCR; TCRdb's table is partial and in-frame only. This table has tens of thousands of clones, roughly 90% appearing once. The specimen sequenced was peripheral blood. All receptors derive from a human donor in a cohort sampled during active COVID-19.

This clone was recorded only once. This rearrangement joins TRBV3-1 (or the pseudogene TRBV3-2) to TRBJ2-4, with D uncertain. The V gene's germline CDR1 is LGHDT and CDR2 YNNKEL (reference sequence). V shed 1 base and J shed 9 bases, with 7 bases lying between them. This CDR3 contains 12 residues. The CDR3 sequence: CASSQGGGIQYF. The CDR3 nucleotides are TGTGCCAGCAGCCAAGGAGGCGGCATTCAGTACTTC.

The V and J genes are TRBV4-1 and TRBJ2-7; 9 nucleotides match TRBD1. The junction had 9 bases not matched to a gene; V was cut back by 4 bases and J by 2 bases. The CDR3 sequence is 16 residues long. The germline gives CDR1 MGHRA, CDR2 YSYEKL. The CDR3 here is CASSPHRDRATYEQYF. The CDR3 DNA reads TGCGCCAGCAGCCCGCACCGGGACAGGGCGACCTACGAGCAGTACTTC.

This chain uses TRBV7-2 with TRBJ2-6; TRBD1 is a possible D gene (6 bases). V lost 5 bases to trimming and J lost 0 bases, with 17 bases between them. Germline V lookup: CDR1 SGHTA, CDR2 FQGNSA. This CDR3 has 18 residues. DNA of the CDR3: TGTGCCAGCAGCCTAACAATCCAAGGGGGCTCTGGGGCCAACGTCCTGACTTTC. As protein: CASSLTIQGGSGANVLTF.

On this clone itself: This sample includes further DNA sequences coding for the same CDR3. The chain couples TRBV5-1 to TRBJ2-3; D is possibly TRBD1 (6 bases). The CDR3 has 15 amino acids. CDR1 and CDR2 (germline): SGHRS, YFSETQ. Trimming took off 5 bases at V and 3 bases at J, with 16 bases between the two ends. In DNA, the CDR3 is TGCGCCAGCAGTCGAACAGGGTGGGGGACAGATACGCAGTATTTT. Protein product: CASSRTGWGTDTQYF.

The V and J genes are TRBV19 and TRBJ1-5; D may be TRBD1 (5 bases). The CDR3 is made up of 16 amino acids. V lost 7 bases, J lost 1 base, and 17 bases lay in between. Germline values: CDR1 LNHDA, CDR2 SQIVND (reference sequence). DNA for the CDR3: TGTGCCAGTACCCCTCAGGGCACACGCAGCAATCAGCCCCAGCATTTT. Translated: CASTPQGTRSNQPQHF.

The V call is TRBV12-5, the J call TRBJ2-1; D might be TRBD2 (6 bases). Trimming stripped 7 bases from V and 4 bases from J, with 17 bases between. The CDR3 contains 15 residues. CDR1 is LGHNT, CDR2 FRNRAP, per germline. The CDR3: CASAQGWGDYNEQFF. The CDR3 DNA reads as TGTGCTAGTGCCCAAGGTTGGGGGGATTACAATGAGCAGTTCTTC.

The V gene is TRBV9, the J gene TRBJ2-5; no reliable D call. V was cut by 4 bases and J by 2 bases, with 12 bases left in between. The CDR3 loop spans 14 amino acids. Germline CDR1 and CDR2: SGDLS and YYNGEE. CDR3 region: CASSRSRRQETQYF. CDR3 coding DNA: TGTGCCAGCAGCAGATCTAGACGGCAAGAGACCCAGTACTTC.

The chain combines TRBV19 with TRBJ2-2, with D perhaps TRBD1 (6 bases). The germline CDR1 and CDR2 sequences are LNHDA and SQIVND (reference sequence). The CDR3 runs 13 residues. V lost 0 bases and J lost 7, with 6 bases in between. The CDR3 sequence: CASSIEGGGELFF. The CDR3 coding sequence is TGTGCCAGTAGTATAGAAGGGGGCGGGGAGCTGTTTTTT.

This chain joins TRBV7-7 and TRBJ2-6; 7 nucleotides line up with TRBD1. The CDR3 is 14 residues long. Germline V gene sequence: CDR1 SSHAT, CDR2 FNYEAQ (reference sequence). The CDR3 is CAAGGSSGANVLTF. Written as DNA, the CDR3 is TGTGCTGCAGGGGGTAGCTCTGGGGCCAACGTCCTGACTTTC.

The chain links TRBV7-9 to TRBJ2-2; possibly TRBD1 for D (5 bases). The CDR3 covers 12 residues. Trimming took 7 bases from V and 6 from J, leaving 9 bases between them. In germline, CDR1 is SEHNR, CDR2 FQNEAQ (reference sequence). CDR3 amino acids: CASIRGSGELFF. In DNA form, the CDR3 reads TGTGCCAGCATTAGGGGCTCCGGGGAGCTGTTTTTT. Together with reference TRBV7-9 and TRBJ2-2, the CDR3 gives the full variable domain: DTGVSQNPRHKITKRGQNVTFRCDPISEHNRLYWYRQTLGQGPEFLTYFQNEAQLEKSRLLSDRFSAERPKGSFSTLEIQRTEQGDSAMYLCASIRGSGELFFGEGSRLTVL.

This rearrangement joins TRBV7-9 to TRBJ1-1, with D hard to call. The V end lost 5 bases, the J end lost 1 base, and 8 bases lay between the germline ends. Germline CDR1 reads SEHNR; CDR2 reads FQNEAQ (reference sequence). The CDR3 totals 13 residues. The CDR3 here is CASSPSPNTEAFF. The CDR3 DNA reads as TGTGCCAGCAGCCCGAGTCCGAACACTGAAGCTTTCTTT.

V is TRBV4-3 and J is TRBJ1-4; D may be TRBD1 (6 bases). Trimming removed 0 bases at V and 5 bases at J, with 13 bases between. CDR1 and CDR2 (germline): LGHNA, YSLEER. CDR3 length equals 16 residues. CDR3 region: CASSQDSAGANEKLFF. Written as DNA, the CDR3 is TGCGCCAGCAGCCAAGATTCGGCAGGGGCGAATGAAAAACTGTTTTTT.

V and J are TRBV11-2 and TRBJ2-7, with a weak D call TRBD2 (6 bases). There are 14 residues in the CDR3. Germline CDR1 and CDR2: SGHAT and FQNNGV. With 5 bases removed from V and 0 bases from J, the gap between germline ends came to 11 bases. The CDR3 DNA reads TGTGCCAGCAGCGAAACGGGACTCTCCTACGAGCAGTACTTC. Translated: CASSETGLSYEQYF.

This clone was recorded once. This chain connects TRBV4-1 to TRBJ1-2; D perhaps matches TRBD1 (6 bases). V lost 8 bases and J 0 bases, leaving 13 bases between the germline ends. This CDR3 has 14 amino acids. Germline CDR1 is MGHRA and CDR2 is YSYEKL. CDR3 coding DNA: TGCGCCAGCTCGGGGGGGGCCGCTAACTATGGCTACACCTTC. It translates to CASSGGAANYGYTF.

The rearrangement uses TRBV5-4 and TRBJ1-2; 12 bases line up with TRBD1. With V trimmed by 4 bases and J by 6 bases, 7 bases remained unmatched. Germline V gene lookup returns CDR1 SGHNT and CDR2 YYREEE (reference sequence). The length of the CDR3 is 15 residues. CDR3 in amino acids: CASSHVGQGANGYTF. CDR3 DNA: TGTGCCAGCAGCCACGTGGGACAGGGGGCGAATGGCTACACCTTC.

Remarks on this clone: One end of the junction is discordant with germline, which a read error may explain. J is TRBJ2-1 and V is TRBV11-2; 8 bases map to TRBD1. Germline CDR1 is SGHAT and CDR2 is FQNNGV. The CDR3 is made up of 16 amino acids. CDR3 sequence (DNA): TGTGCCAGCAGCTTAGAAGACCAGGGGGCCTACCATGAGCAGTTCTTC. Protein product: CASSLEDQGAYHEQFF. Full variable domain (rest looked up from reference TRBV11-2 and TRBJ2-1): EAGVAQSPRYKIIEKRQSVAFWCNPISGHATLYWYQQILGQGPKLLIQFQNNGVVDDSQLPKDRFSAERLKGVDSTLKIQPAKLEDSAVYLCASSLEDQGAYHEQFFGPGTRLTVL.

This chain joins TRBV5-1 and TRBJ1-1; D unresolved. V lost 4 bases and J 0 bases, leaving 10 bases between the germline ends. The CDR3 covers 14 residues. Germline values: CDR1 SGHRS, CDR2 YFSETQ. CDR3 region: CASSPGPMNTEAFF. CDR3 DNA: TGCGCCAGCAGCCCCGGTCCGATGAACACTGAAGCTTTCTTT.

This chain links TRBV20-1 with TRBJ1-2; no definite D call. V was pared by 6 bases and J by 3 bases, with 8 bases between. Germline CDR1 and CDR2: DFQATT and SNEGSKA (reference sequence). The CDR3 contains 11 residues. DNA of the CDR3: TGCAGTGCCTCAGAATACTATGGCTACACCTTC. As protein: CSASEYYGYTF.